A selection of T cell receptor beta chains follows, all from one sample in a study of T cell clones after liver transplantation. Measured with immunoSEQ multiplex PCR; TCRdb has only the in-frame clones, and not every one. The sample shows 24,000 or so clones, roughly 69% of them seen only once. The source material was CD4+ T cells from blood, sampled before liver transplant. The receptors were sampled from a human donor who received a liver transplant. Both conserved end residues are part of each CDR3. The order of the fields is V gene, J gene, clone size, D gene, CDR3 protein, CDR3 DNA. The D gene is left open where the match is weak. Expanded clones get a size class; other rows say once, few or many, or leave the size out.

TRBV25-1	TRBJ1-6	.	.	CASSGANTYNSPLHF	TGTGCCAGCAGCGGGGCAAATACCTATAATTCACCCCTCCACTTT
TRBV28	TRBJ2-1	.	.	CASSLPRAAVNEQFF	TGTGCCAGCAGTTTACCGAGGGCAGCGGTAAATGAGCAGTTCTTC
TRBV6-5	TRBJ1-2	.	TRBD1	CASSRTGDYGYTF	TGTGCCAGCAGCCGGACAGGCGACTATGGCTACACCTTC
TRBV7-9	TRBJ2-5	.	.	CASSLELAPTQYF	TGTGCCAGCAGCTTAGAACTAGCACCGACCCAGTACTTC
TRBV2	TRBJ1-6	.	TRBD1	CASSEYRGVHSNSPLHF	TGTGCCAGCAGTGAGTACAGGGGTGTCCATAGTAATTCACCCCTCCACTTT
TRBV5-1	TRBJ2-7	.	TRBD1	CASSLTGVPYEQYF	TGCGCCAGCAGCTTAACAGGGGTCCCCTACGAGCAGTACTTC
TRBV23-1	TRBJ1-5	once	.	CASSQSPRGACQPQHF	TGCGCCAGCAGTCAATCCCCGAGGGGGGCCTGTCAGCCCCAGCATTTT
TRBV28	TRBJ1-2	.	.	CASSSTGEATNYGYTF	TGTGCCAGCAGTTCGACCGGTGAGGCTACTAACTATGGCTACACCTTC
TRBV30	TRBJ1-2	.	.	CAWSDQGASYGYTF	TGTGCCTGGAGTGATCAGGGAGCTTCCTATGGCTACACCTTC
TRBV12-1	TRBJ2-2	.	.	CASSFEAGTGELFF	TGTGCCAGCAGCTTTGAGGCGGGAACCGGGGAGCTGTTTTTT
TRBV2	TRBJ1-3	.	.	CASLAGRMGNTIYF	TGTGCCAGCTTAGCGGGCCGGATGGGGAACACCATATATTTT
TRBV6-5	TRBJ2-1	few	TRBD2	CASSTGRFGRNEQFF	TGTGCCAGCAGTACCGGGAGGTTCGGGCGCAATGAGCAGTTCTTC
TRBV5-4	TRBJ2-1	.	.	CASSLVDGYNEQFF	TGTGCCAGCAGCTTGGTGGACGGGTACAATGAGCAGTTCTTC
TRBV30	TRBJ2-2	.	.	CAWRGRGSSTGELFF	TGTGCCTGGAGAGGGCGTGGGTCGTCCACCGGGGAGCTGTTTTTT
TRBV28	TRBJ1-3	.	.	CASSSGSALNTIYF	TGTGCCAGCAGTTCCGGTTCGGCCCTGAACACCATATATTTT
TRBV7-2	TRBJ1-5	few	.	CASSPIRGSNQPQHF	TGTGCCAGCAGCCCGATACGGGGTAGCAATCAGCCCCAGCATTTT
TRBV11-2	TRBJ2-1	.	TRBD2	CASSLAALAGAYNEQFF	TGTGCCAGCAGCTTAGCAGCACTAGCGGGGGCCTACAATGAGCAGTTCTTC
TRBV6-1	TRBJ1-5	.	TRBD1	CASSGKDRAYSNQPQHF	TGTGCCAGCAGTGGAAAGGACAGGGCGTATAGCAATCAGCCCCAGCATTTT
TRBV29-1	TRBJ2-2	.	.	CSVAVRQGGTGELFF	TGCAGCGTTGCGGTACGGCAGGGGGGCACCGGGGAGCTGTTTTTT
TRBV9	TRBJ2-5	.	.	CASSVGWQKQETQYF	TGTGCCAGCAGCGTAGGCTGGCAGAAGCAAGAGACCCAGTACTTC
TRBV18	TRBJ2-1	few	TRBD1	CASSPPTGGNNEQFF	TGTGCCAGCTCACCACCGACAGGGGGGAACAATGAGCAGTTCTTC
TRBV14	TRBJ1-1	.	.	CASSAQGNTEAFF	TGTGCCAGCAGCGCACAGGGGAACACTGAAGCTTTCTTT
TRBV6-1	TRBJ1-5	.	.	CASSVQGTRKSNQPQHF	TGTGCCAGCAGTGTTCAGGGAACCAGGAAAAGCAATCAGCCCCAGCATTTT
TRBV15	TRBJ1-1	.	.	CATSRADSEAFF	TGTGCCACCAGCAGAGCGGACAGTGAAGCTTTCTTT
TRBV28	TRBJ2-3	few	.	CASSFFSSGATGRQYF	TGTGCCAGCAGTTTTTTCTCTTCTGGGGCTACCGGGAGGCAGTATTTT
TRBV6-6	TRBJ1-2	.	TRBD1	CASSPGGRSGYTF	TGTGCCAGCAGTCCAGGGGGCCGTTCTGGCTACACCTTC
TRBV10-3	TRBJ1-5	.	TRBD1	CAISIQGSNQPQHF	TGTGCCATCAGTATACAGGGGAGCAATCAGCCCCAGCATTTT
TRBV5-6	TRBJ2-7	.	.	CASSHPTGSYEQYF	TGTGCCAGCAGCCACCCGACAGGATCCTACGAGCAGTACTTC
TRBV7-9	TRBJ1-1	.	TRBD1	CASSSGQGGGAFF	TGTGCCAGCAGCTCGGGACAGGGGGGCGGAGCTTTCTTT